This passage covers 25 T cell receptor beta chains from one sample sequenced in a study of shared clonotypes between healthy human individuals. Measured with immunoSEQ multiplex PCR; TCRdb has only the in-frame clones, and not every one. The sample consists of 1.4 million or so clones, just under 99% of them appearing once. The source material was naive CD4+ T cells sorted from blood. Described subset: CD45RA+ positively selected. The receptors derive from a man aged 30 to 39 in good health.

This chain uses TRBV11-1 with TRBJ2-6; D is undetermined. The V gene's germline CDR1 is SGHAT and CDR2 FQDESV (reference sequence). Deletions cut 7 bases from V and 2 bases from J, with 6 bases between. This CDR3 has 13 amino acids. CDR3 protein: CASTGAGANVLTF. The CDR3 DNA is TGTGCCAGCACCGGTGCTGGGGCCAACGTCCTGACTTTC.

The chain combines TRBV7-2 with TRBJ1-2; tentative D call: TRBD1 (6 bases). Per the germline V gene, CDR1 is SGHTA and CDR2 is FQGNSA. This CDR3 is built from 14 residues. The V gene lost 5 bases and the J gene lost 3 bases, with 13 bases spanning the gap. The CDR3 is CASSPRDTYYGYTF. Written as DNA, the CDR3 is TGTGCCAGCAGCCCCCGGGACACTTACTATGGCTACACCTTC.

J is TRBJ1-1 and V is TRBV12-5, with D unclear. The CDR3 is made up of 15 amino acids. Trimming shortened V by 1 base and J by 4 bases, and 13 bases separated the two germline ends. Germline values: CDR1 LGHNT, CDR2 FRNRAP. CDR3 sequence (DNA): TGTGCTAGTGGTTTGGGACCCATTCTAGGCACTGAAGCTTTCTTT. Translating it yields CASGLGPILGTEAFF.

The chain recombines TRBV9 with TRBJ2-3, with 10 bases matching TRBD2. The germline CDR1 and CDR2 sequences are SGDLS and YYNGEE. The V gene end was trimmed by 3 bases and the J gene end by 5 bases; junction bases not matched to a gene: 3. The CDR3 contains 14 residues. The CDR3 loop reads CASSAGLAEDTQYF. As DNA, the CDR3 is TGTGCCAGCAGCGCAGGACTAGCGGAAGATACGCAGTATTTT.

The chain is built from TRBV6-5 and TRBJ2-1, with D maybe TRBD2 (5 bases). Germline CDR1 is MNHEY and CDR2 is SVGAGI. CDR3 size: 15 residues. The germline V and J ends were trimmed by 6 bases and 3 bases, with 15 bases remaining between them. The CDR3 sequence is CASRLLVSSYNEQFF. CDR3 DNA: TGTGCCAGCAGGTTACTAGTTTCGAGCTACAATGAGCAGTTCTTC.

The rearrangement uses TRBV7-2 and TRBJ2-5; tentatively, D is TRBD1 or TRBD2 (5 bases each). Germline CDR1 SGHTA, CDR2 FQGNSA. V was cut by 5 bases and J by 5 bases, with 15 bases left in between. The CDR3 runs 14 residues. CDR3: CASSLGPGPETQYF. Here the CDR3 DNA reads TGTGCCAGCAGCCTGGGACCGGGTCCGGAGACCCAGTACTTC.

The J gene is TRBJ2-1, the V gene TRBV30, with 11 bases fitting TRBD2. This CDR3 comprises 15 residues. The V gene end was trimmed by 5 bases and the J gene end by 4 bases; junction bases not matched to a gene: 7. CDR1 GTSNPN and CDR2 SVGIG come from the germline V gene (reference sequence). Here the CDR3 DNA reads TGTGCCTGGGGCCAAAGACTAGCGGGGTACAATGAGCAGTTCTTC. Amino acid sequence: CAWGQRLAGYNEQFF.

The rearrangement uses TRBV29-1 and TRBJ2-5; TRBD1 might be the D (5 bases). The CDR3 consists of 13 residues. V lost 3 bases and J lost 0, with 8 bases in between. Germline V CDR1 and CDR2: SQVTM, ANQGSEA. The CDR3 nucleotides read TGCAGCGTTGAGACAGCCTACCAAGAGACCCAGTACTTC. This translates into CSVETAYQETQYF.

J is TRBJ1-2 and V is TRBV28; 7 bases line up with TRBD1. CDR1 and CDR2 from the germline V gene are MDHEN and SYDVKM. J gave up 4 bases and V 5 bases, and 4 bases lay outside the gene matches. The CDR3 loop spans 13 amino acids. CDR3 coding DNA: TGTGCCAGCAGTCCTACAGGGGCCTATGGCTACACCTTC. Translated: CASSPTGAYGYTF.

The V call is TRBV14, the J call TRBJ1-5; 7 positions agree with TRBD1. This CDR3 is 14 amino acids long. Trimming removed 8 bases from V and 6 bases from J; junction bases left unmatched: 10. Germline assignment: CDR1 SGHDN and CDR2 FVKESK. The CDR3 spells CASPPGRGLQPQHF. CDR3 nucleotide sequence: TGTGCCAGCCCTCCGGGAAGGGGGCTTCAGCCCCAGCATTTT.

The chain employs TRBV18 and TRBJ1-2; a possible D gene is TRBD1 (6 bases). Germline CDR1 reads KGHSH; CDR2 reads LQKENI. This CDR3 comprises 14 residues. Trimming left V 3 bases short and J 7 bases short, with 15 bases between. The CDR3 coding sequence is TGTGCCAGCTCACCCCCGTCAGGGGTCGGTGGCTACACCTTC. Protein sequence: CASSPPSGVGGYTF.

The rearrangement links TRBV7-2 to TRBJ2-7, with 9 nucleotides matching TRBD1. Germline loops: CDR1 SGHTA, CDR2 FQGNSA. This CDR3 is built from 14 residues. V lost 8 bases, J lost 5 bases, and 10 bases stayed unmatched. The CDR3 spells CASSSPGTGNEQYF. In nucleotides, the CDR3 is TGTGCCAGCTCTAGTCCCGGGACAGGGAACGAGCAGTACTTC.

In DNA, the CDR3 is TGTGCCAGCAGCTTAACGCTTGGGGGCTCACAGCCCCAGCATTTT. Its translation is CASSLTLGGSQPQHF. The rearrangement joins TRBV7-9 to TRBJ1-5; D may be TRBD1 (6 bases). V lost 2 bases, J lost 7 bases, and 15 bases lay in between. Germline V CDR1 and CDR2: SEHNR, FQNEAQ (reference sequence). The CDR3 loop spans 15 amino acids.

The V and J genes are TRBV5-1 and TRBJ1-1, with D perhaps matching TRBD1 (5 bases). The CDR3 has 13 amino acids. CDR1 is SGHRS and CDR2 is YFSETQ in the germline V gene. With 3 bases removed from V and 9 bases from J, the gap between germline ends came to 15 bases. DNA of the CDR3: TGCGCCAGCAGCTCCGGGACCCAGCTAAAAGCTTTCTTT. This encodes CASSSGTQLKAFF.

V is TRBV27 and J is TRBJ1-1; possibly TRBD1 for D (5 bases). Germline CDR1 and CDR2: MNHEY and SMNVEV (reference sequence). V was pared by 5 bases and J by 7 bases, with 26 bases between. This CDR3 contains 17 residues. The CDR3 region is CASSLLPPATGENEAFF. As DNA, the CDR3 is TGTGCCAGCAGTCTCCTCCCCCCAGCTACGGGGGAGAATGAAGCTTTCTTT.

The rearrangement uses TRBV7-6 and TRBJ2-2; TRBD2 matches 9 bases. Germline values: CDR1 SGHVS, CDR2 FNYEAQ. The CDR3 is made up of 17 amino acids. V shed 0 bases, J shed 4 bases, and the junction held 6 bases outside the gene matches. The CDR3 sequence is CASSLAWGLAGTGELFF. DNA of the CDR3: TGTGCCAGCAGCTTAGCGTGGGGACTAGCAGGCACCGGGGAGCTGTTTTTT.

CDR3 protein: CASSHQGQASSYNEQFF. As DNA, the CDR3 is TGCGCCAGCAGCCACCAGGGACAGGCTAGCTCCTACAATGAGCAGTTCTTC. The V and J genes are TRBV4-1 and TRBJ2-1, with 8 positions matching TRBD1. The germline V gene encodes CDR1 MGHRA and CDR2 YSYEKL. This CDR3 region has 17 residues. The trim removed 3 bases at V and 0 bases at J, leaving 7 bases unmatched.

The V gene is TRBV10-3, the J gene TRBJ1-5; D is undetermined. The CDR3 sequence is 16 residues long. Germline V CDR1 and CDR2: ENHRY, SYGVKD. With 3 bases removed from V and 0 bases from J, the gap between germline ends came to 12 bases. The CDR3 here is CAISEMQTHSNQPQHF. In DNA, the CDR3 is TGTGCCATCAGTGAAATGCAGACGCATAGCAATCAGCCCCAGCATTTT.

The chain recombines TRBV18 with TRBJ2-3, with 8 bases that match TRBD1. Losses at the gene ends were 5 bases for V and 5 bases for J; bases not matched to a gene: 0. Germline lookup yields CDR1 KGHSH and CDR2 LQKENI. The CDR3 extends over 12 amino acids. Here the CDR3 reads CASSTGGDTQYF. CDR3 sequence (DNA): TGTGCCAGCTCAACAGGGGGAGATACGCAGTATTTT.

As regards this clone: This sample also contains other DNA sequences that code for the same CDR3. Here the CDR3 reads CASSLGPGGGYTF. CDR3 nucleotide sequence: TGCGCCAGCAGCTTGGGTCCCGGAGGGGGCTACACCTTC. V is TRBV5-1 and J is TRBJ1-2; no firm D call. Germline-derived CDR1 and CDR2 are SGHRS and YFSETQ. Trimming removed 0 bases at V and 8 bases at J, with 11 bases between. CDR3 length: 13 residues. Full variable domain (rest looked up from reference TRBV5-1 and TRBJ1-2): KAGVTQTPRYLIKTRGQQVTLSCSPISGHRSVSWYQQTPGQGLQFLFEYFSETQRNKGNFPGRFSGRQFSNSRSEMNVSTLELGDSALYLCASSLGPGGGYTFGSGTRLTVV.

Note on this clone: The sample holds other DNA sequences that translate to the same CDR3. The chain links TRBV18 to TRBJ2-5; D remains unclear. This CDR3 is built from 13 residues. With 0 bases removed from V and 2 bases from J, the gap between germline ends came to 4 bases. CDR1 and CDR2 from the germline V gene are KGHSH and LQKENI. The CDR3 bases are TGTGCCAGCTCACCACCTGGTCAAGAGACCCAGTACTTC. Encoded protein: CASSPPGQETQYF.

J is TRBJ2-7 and V is TRBV10-2, with D possibly being TRBD1 (6 bases). Germline assignment: CDR1 WSHSY and CDR2 SAAADI. This CDR3 region has 15 residues. Between the trimmed V and J ends, which lost 2 bases and 7 bases, there was a span of 18 bases. The CDR3 DNA reads as TGCGCCAGCAGTGAGCTAAACAGGGCTACTAGGGAGCAGTACTTC. Residues: CASSELNRATREQYF.

The rearrangement joins TRBV11-3 to TRBJ2-3, with 15 bases aligning to TRBD2. Germline CDR1 reads SGHNT; CDR2 reads YENEEA. V was clipped by 4 bases and J by 6 bases; unmatched bases: 8. The CDR3 covers 17 residues. Here the CDR3 DNA reads TGTGCCAGCAGCTCCCGGACTAGCGGGAGGGCCGAGGATACGCAGTATTTT. The encoded protein is CASSSRTSGRAEDTQYF.

The rearrangement uses TRBV6-4 and TRBJ2-7; D gene ambiguous. The CDR3 has 13 residues. V was cut by 3 bases and J by 6 bases, with 12 bases left in between. Germline CDR1 and CDR2: MRHNA and SNTAGT. CDR3 amino acids: CASSEGQFTEQYF. CDR3 nucleotide sequence: TGTGCCAGCAGTGAGGGTCAGTTTACCGAGCAGTACTTC.

This chain uses TRBV18 with TRBJ1-1, with TRBD1 as a possible D gene (6 bases). The CDR3 spans 17 residues. Trimming cost V 0 bases and J 1 base, with 15 bases left between them. From germline, CDR1 is KGHSH and CDR2 LQKENI. CDR3 DNA sequence: TGTGCCAGCTCACCACCAAGCGGGGGCGACAGGAACACTGAAGCTTTCTTT. The encoded protein is CASSPPSGGDRNTEAFF.